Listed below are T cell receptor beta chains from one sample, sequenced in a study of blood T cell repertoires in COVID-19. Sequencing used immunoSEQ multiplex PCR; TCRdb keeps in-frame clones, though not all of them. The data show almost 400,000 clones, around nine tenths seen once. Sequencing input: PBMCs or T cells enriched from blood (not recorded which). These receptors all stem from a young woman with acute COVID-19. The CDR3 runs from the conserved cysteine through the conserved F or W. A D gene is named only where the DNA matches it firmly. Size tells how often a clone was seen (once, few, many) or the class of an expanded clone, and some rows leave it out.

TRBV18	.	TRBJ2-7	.	CASSPTGSSYEQYF	TGTGCCAGCTCACCCACGGGGAGCTCCTACGAGCAGTACTTC
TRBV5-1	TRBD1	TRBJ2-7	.	CASSNSFPGQGSMYEQYF	TGCGCCAGCAGCAATTCCTTCCCGGGACAGGGTTCCATGTACGAGCAGTACTTC
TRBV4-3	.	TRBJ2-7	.	CASSQQGWGPYEQYF	TGCGCCAGCAGCCAACAGGGATGGGGCCCCTACGAGCAGTACTTC
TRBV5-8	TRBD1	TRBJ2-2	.	CASSPRDRAYTGELFF	TGTGCCAGCAGCCCCCGGGACAGAGCCTACACCGGGGAGCTGTTTTTT
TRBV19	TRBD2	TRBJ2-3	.	CASSILAGHTDTQYF	TGTGCCAGTAGTATTCTAGCGGGGCACACAGATACGCAGTATTTT
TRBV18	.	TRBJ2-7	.	CASSPLNDGDYEQYF	TGTGCCAGCTCACCGCTCAATGACGGAGACTACGAGCAGTACTTC
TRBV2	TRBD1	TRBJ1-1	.	CASSTNRGWNTEAFF	TGTGCCAGCAGTACCAACAGGGGCTGGAACACTGAAGCTTTCTTT
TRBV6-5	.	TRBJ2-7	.	CASCFRTESSYEQYF	TGTGCCAGCTGCTTCAGGACAGAAAGCTCCTACGAGCAGTACTTC
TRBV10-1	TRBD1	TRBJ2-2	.	CASSPGTGLAGELFF	TGCGCCAGCAGCCCCGGGACAGGGTTAGCCGGGGAGCTGTTTTTT
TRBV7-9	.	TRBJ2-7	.	CASSPRGRSYEQYF	TGTGCCAGCAGCCCGCGCGGCCGCTCCTACGAGCAGTACTTC
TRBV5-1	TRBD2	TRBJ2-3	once	CASSRTRGLAGGLGTDTQYF	TGCGCCAGCAGCCGCACCCGGGGACTAGCGGGGGGGCTCGGAACAGATACGCAGTATTTT
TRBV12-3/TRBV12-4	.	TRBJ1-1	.	CASSFYNTEAFF	TGTGCCAGCAGTTTCTACAACACTGAAGCTTTCTTT
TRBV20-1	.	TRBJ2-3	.	CSARADTQYF	TGCAGTGCTAGAGCGGATACGCAGTATTTT
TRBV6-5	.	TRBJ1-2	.	CASEEGLNYGYTF	TGTGCCAGCGAGGAGGGGCTCAACTATGGCTACACCTTC
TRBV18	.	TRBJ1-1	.	CASSPTRNTEAFF	TGTGCCAGCTCACCGACAAGGAACACTGAAGCTTTCTTT
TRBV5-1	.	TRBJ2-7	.	CASSLNSFYEQYF	TGCGCCAGCAGCTTGAACAGTTTCTACGAGCAGTACTTC
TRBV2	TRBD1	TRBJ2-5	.	CASTRDSKETQYF	TGTGCCAGCACCCGGGACAGCAAAGAGACCCAGTACTTC
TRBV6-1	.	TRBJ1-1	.	CASSELQKNTEAFF	TGTGCCAGCAGTGAGTTGCAGAAAAACACTGAAGCTTTCTTT